This T cell receptor (beta chain) came from a study of beta chain features in type 1 diabetes. This clone has only a few counts. Its antigen is as yet unknown. cDNA synthesis used the whole RNA isolate, giving expressed TCRB sequences. Sequencing was performed with immunoSEQ multiplex PCR; in TCRdb, only in-frame clones are kept and a portion is missing. The sample has approximately 250,000 clones; 11% to 15% are singletons. Broader study findings: A potential PCR bias toward shorter templates would be equal in patient and control samples.

The V gene lost 2 bases and the J gene lost 5 bases, with 9 bases spanning the gap. Germline V lookup: CDR1 LGHNT, CDR2 FRNRAP. The CDR3 consists of 14 residues. Sequencing used naive CD4+ T cells from blood. This TCR was recovered from a woman aged 40 to 50 in good health. This chain uses TRBV12-5 with TRBJ2-2; D may be TRBD1 (5 bases). The CDR3 sequence: CASGLNRQTGELFF. For the CDR3, the DNA is TGTGCTAGTGGTTTGAACAGGCAGACCGGGGAGCTGTTTTTT.